This T cell receptor (beta chain) was identified during a study of blood T cell repertoires in COVID-19. Study background: From the United States, Italy and Spain came samples of acute and convalescent COVID-19.

Authors' processing steps: Amplification of reference gene primers provided the estimated nucleated cell counts. Assay used: immunoSEQ multiplex PCR; TCRdb lists only in-frame clones, some missing. V, J and clone size are taken as reported in that table, and D and trimming were inferred from the DNA itself. The repertoire holds some 330,000 clones, with over 75% as singletons. This clonotype was sampled from a woman aged 45-65 years with active or convalescent COVID-19. The sequencing sample was made of peripheral blood.

DNA for the CDR3: TGTGCCAGCAGTTTAGAGGGAGACACTGAAGCTTTCTTT. As protein: CASSLEGDTEAFF. The chain recombines TRBV12-3 or TRBV12-4 with TRBJ1-1; D unclear. The CDR3 extends over 13 amino acids. Deletions cut 1 base from V and 3 bases from J, with 6 bases between.